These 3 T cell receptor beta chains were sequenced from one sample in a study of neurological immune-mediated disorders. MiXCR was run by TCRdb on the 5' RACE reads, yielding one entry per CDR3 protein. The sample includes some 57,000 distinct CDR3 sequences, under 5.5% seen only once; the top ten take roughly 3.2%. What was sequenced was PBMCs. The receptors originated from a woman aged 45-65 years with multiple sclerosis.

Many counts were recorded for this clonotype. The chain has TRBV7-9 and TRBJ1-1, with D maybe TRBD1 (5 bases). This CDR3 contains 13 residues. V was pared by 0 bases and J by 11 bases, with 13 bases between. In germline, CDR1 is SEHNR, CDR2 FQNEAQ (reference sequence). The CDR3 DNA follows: TGTGCCAGCAGCTTAGCTTTGGCGACAGTTGCTTTCTTT. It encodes CASSLALATVAFF.

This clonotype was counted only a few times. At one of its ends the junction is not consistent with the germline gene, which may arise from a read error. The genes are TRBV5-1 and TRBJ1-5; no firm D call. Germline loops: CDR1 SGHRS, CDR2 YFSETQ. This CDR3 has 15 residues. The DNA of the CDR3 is TGCGCCAGCAGCTTGGGTGACGGTAGCAATCAGCCCCAGAATTTT. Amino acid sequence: CASSLGDGSNQPQNF.

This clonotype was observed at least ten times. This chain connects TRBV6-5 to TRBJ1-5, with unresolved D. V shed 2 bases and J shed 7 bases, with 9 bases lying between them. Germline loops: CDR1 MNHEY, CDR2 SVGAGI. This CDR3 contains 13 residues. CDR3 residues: CASSYRVRQPQHF. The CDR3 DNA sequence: TGTGCCAGCAGTTACAGGGTCCGGCAGCCCCAGCATTTT.